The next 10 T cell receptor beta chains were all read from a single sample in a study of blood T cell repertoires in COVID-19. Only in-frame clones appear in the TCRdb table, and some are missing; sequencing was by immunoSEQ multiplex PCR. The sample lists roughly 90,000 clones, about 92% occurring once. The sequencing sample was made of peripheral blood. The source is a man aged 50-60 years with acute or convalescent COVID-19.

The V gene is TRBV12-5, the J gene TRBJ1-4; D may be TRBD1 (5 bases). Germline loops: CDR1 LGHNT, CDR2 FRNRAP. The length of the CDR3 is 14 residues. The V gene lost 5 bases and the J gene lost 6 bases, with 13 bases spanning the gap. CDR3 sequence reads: CASGRDRLDEKLFF. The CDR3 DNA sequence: TGTGCTAGTGGTAGGGACCGACTAGATGAAAAACTGTTTTTT.

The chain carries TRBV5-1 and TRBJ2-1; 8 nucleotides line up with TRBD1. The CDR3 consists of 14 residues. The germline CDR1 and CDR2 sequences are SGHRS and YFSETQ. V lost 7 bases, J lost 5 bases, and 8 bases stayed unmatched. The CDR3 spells CASSSDRGNNEQFF. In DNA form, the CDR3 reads TGCGCCAGCTCCTCCGACAGGGGTAACAATGAGCAGTTCTTC.

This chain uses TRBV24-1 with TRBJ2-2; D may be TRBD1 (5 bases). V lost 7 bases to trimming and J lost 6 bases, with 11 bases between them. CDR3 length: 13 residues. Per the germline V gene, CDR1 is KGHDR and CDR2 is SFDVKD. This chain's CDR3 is CATRAGMAGELFF. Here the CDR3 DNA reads TGTGCCACCAGGGCAGGGATGGCCGGGGAGCTGTTTTTT.

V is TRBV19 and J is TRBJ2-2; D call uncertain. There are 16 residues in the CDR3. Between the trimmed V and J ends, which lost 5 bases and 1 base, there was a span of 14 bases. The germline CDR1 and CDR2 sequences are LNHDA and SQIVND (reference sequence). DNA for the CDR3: TGTGCCAGTAGTGCCCAGAGTGGAGTGAACACCGGGGAGCTGTTTTTT. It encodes CASSAQSGVNTGELFF.

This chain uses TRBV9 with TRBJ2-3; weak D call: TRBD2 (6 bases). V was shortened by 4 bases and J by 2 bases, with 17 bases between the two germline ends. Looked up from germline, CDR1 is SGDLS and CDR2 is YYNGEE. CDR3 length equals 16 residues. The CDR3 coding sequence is TGTGCCAGCAGCCCACGGGGGACTTCTTCCACAGATACGCAGTATTTT. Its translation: CASSPRGTSSTDTQYF.

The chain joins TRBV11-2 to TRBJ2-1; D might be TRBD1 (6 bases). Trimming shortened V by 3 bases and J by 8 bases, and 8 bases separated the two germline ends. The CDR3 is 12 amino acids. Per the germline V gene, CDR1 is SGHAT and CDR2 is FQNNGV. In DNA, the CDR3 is TGTGCCAGCAGCTTGACAGGCCATGAGCAGTTCTTC. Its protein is CASSLTGHEQFF.

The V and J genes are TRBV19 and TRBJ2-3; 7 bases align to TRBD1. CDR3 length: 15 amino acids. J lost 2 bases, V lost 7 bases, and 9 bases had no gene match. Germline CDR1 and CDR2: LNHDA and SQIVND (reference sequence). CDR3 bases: TGTGCCAGTACCCCCGGGACAGAGGTCACAGATACGCAGTATTTT. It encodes CASTPGTEVTDTQYF.

DNA of the CDR3: TGTGCCAGCAGTTTGAAAGGCAAGTTAACTATGGTTGGCTACACCTTC. Its protein is CASSLKGKLTMVGYTF. The chain employs TRBV28 and TRBJ1-2, with D uncertain. Germline assignment: CDR1 MDHEN and CDR2 SYDVKM. The CDR3 is 16 amino acids. Trimming removed 3 bases from V and 7 bases from J, with 21 bases in between.

CDR3 in amino acids: CASSLSLAGGEDTQYF. The CDR3, as DNA: TGTGCCAGCAGCCTTTCGCTAGCGGGAGGGGAAGATACGCAGTATTTT. V usage is TRBV11-2 and J usage is TRBJ2-3, with 12 bases lining up with TRBD2. The germline CDR1 and CDR2 sequences are SGHAT and FQNNGV. V was clipped by 5 bases and J by 5 bases; unmatched bases: 8. The CDR3 has 16 residues.

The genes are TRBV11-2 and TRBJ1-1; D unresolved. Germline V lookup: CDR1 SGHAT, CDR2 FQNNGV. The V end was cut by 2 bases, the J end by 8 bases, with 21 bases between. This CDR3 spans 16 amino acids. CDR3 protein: CASSLSLRAISGEAFF. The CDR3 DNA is TGTGCCAGCAGCTTAAGCCTCCGGGCGATTAGCGGGGAAGCTTTCTTT.